These T cell receptor beta chains were read from a single sample in a study of chemoradiotherapy in HPV16-positive cancers. Profiling relied on immunoSEQ multiplex PCR, and the TCRdb table lists in-frame clones only, not all of them. This repertoire shows roughly 1,200 clones, 85% found once; its top ten account for 4% to 5.5%. The sample consisted of tumor tissue, taken from a patient who underwent chemoradiotherapy. These receptors all come from a human donor with HPV-associated anogenital cancer. Each CDR3 is given with its conserved first and last residue. The D gene is left open where the match is weak. Size is omitted from some rows. Given values are once, few, many or a class for expanded clones.

j_call: TRBJ1-5
v_call: TRBV19
clone_size: few
d_call: -
cdr3_aa: CASSTGTLIEHF
cdr3_nt: TGTGCCAGTAGTACCGGGACGTTAATAGAGCATTTT

j_call: TRBJ2-5
v_call: TRBV11-1
clone_size: -
d_call: -
cdr3_aa: CASSARSGRYQETQYF
cdr3_nt: TGTGCCAGCAGCGCACGATCGGGGCGGTACCAAGAGACCCAGTACTTC

j_call: TRBJ1-4
v_call: TRBV21-1
clone_size: -
d_call: -
cdr3_aa: CASSKDRGGFNRSGEKLFF
cdr3_nt: TGTGCCAGCAGCAAAGATAGAGGGGGTTTCAACAGATCCGGAGAAAAACTGTTTTTT

j_call: TRBJ2-1
v_call: TRBV9
clone_size: -
d_call: -
cdr3_aa: CASSGNRAANNEQFF
cdr3_nt: TGTGCCAGCAGCGGGAACCGGGCCGCTAACAATGAGCAGTTCTTC

j_call: TRBJ2-5
v_call: TRBV7-6
clone_size: few
d_call: -
cdr3_aa: CASSSAQETQYF
cdr3_nt: TGTGCCAGCAGCTCCGCGCAGGAGACCCAGTACTTC

j_call: TRBJ2-1
v_call: TRBV19
clone_size: -
d_call: TRBD2
cdr3_aa: CASSELAGGNNEQFF
cdr3_nt: TGTGCCAGTAGCGAACTAGCGGGGGGGAACAATGAGCAGTTCTTC

j_call: TRBJ2-7
v_call: TRBV19
clone_size: -
d_call: TRBD1
cdr3_aa: CASSLRDRGAYEQYF
cdr3_nt: TGTGCCAGTAGTCTCCGGGACAGGGGCGCCTACGAGCAGTACTTC

j_call: TRBJ2-5
v_call: TRBV7-8
clone_size: once
d_call: -
cdr3_aa: CASSLGQGGRETQYF
cdr3_nt: TGTGCCAGCAGCTTAGGGCAGGGGGGACGAGAGACCCAGTACTTC

j_call: TRBJ2-1
v_call: TRBV7-3
clone_size: few
d_call: -
cdr3_aa: CASSWDSSSNEQFF
cdr3_nt: TGTGCCAGCAGCTGGGACTCGAGCTCCAATGAGCAGTTCTTC

j_call: TRBJ2-5
v_call: TRBV5-4
clone_size: -
d_call: -
cdr3_aa: CASSLQTAQETQYF
cdr3_nt: TGTGCCAGCAGCTTACAAACTGCCCAAGAGACCCAGTACTTC

j_call: TRBJ1-6
v_call: TRBV7-6
clone_size: -
d_call: -
cdr3_aa: CASSFLQLNSPLHF
cdr3_nt: TGTGCCAGCAGCTTTCTACAGTTGAATTCACCCCTCCACTTT

j_call: TRBJ2-3
v_call: TRBV10-1
clone_size: -
d_call: -
cdr3_aa: CASSLSAGGIATDTQYF
cdr3_nt: TGCGCCAGCAGCCTTTCCGCCGGGGGTATCGCCACAGATACGCAGTATTTT

j_call: TRBJ2-5
v_call: TRBV5-1
clone_size: -
d_call: TRBD2
cdr3_aa: CASSGGTSEQETQYF
cdr3_nt: TGCGCCAGCAGCGGGGGGACTAGCGAACAAGAGACCCAGTACTTC

j_call: TRBJ1-3
v_call: TRBV11-2
clone_size: -
d_call: -
cdr3_aa: CASSLIAVSGNTIYF
cdr3_nt: TGTGCCAGCAGCTTAATCGCGGTTTCAGGAAACACCATATATTTT

j_call: TRBJ2-3
v_call: TRBV29-1
clone_size: -
d_call: TRBD2
cdr3_aa: CSAVGVTSGRIADTQYF
cdr3_nt: TGCAGCGCGGTCGGGGTGACTAGCGGGAGAATCGCAGATACGCAGTATTTT

j_call: TRBJ2-7
v_call: TRBV28
clone_size: -
d_call: TRBD1
cdr3_aa: CASRQPGQGRYEQYF
cdr3_nt: TGTGCCAGCAGGCAACCGGGACAGGGTCGGTACGAGCAGTACTTC

j_call: TRBJ1-1
v_call: TRBV10-2
clone_size: -
d_call: -
cdr3_aa: CASSESSVTEAFF
cdr3_nt: TGCGCCAGCAGTGAGTCGTCAGTGACTGAAGCTTTCTTT

j_call: TRBJ1-2
v_call: TRBV29-1
clone_size: -
d_call: TRBD1
cdr3_aa: CSVEDRTGPRNGYGYTF
cdr3_nt: TGCAGCGTTGAAGATCGGACAGGTCCCCGTAATGGCTATGGCTACACCTTC

j_call: TRBJ2-4
v_call: TRBV2
clone_size: few
d_call: TRBD1
cdr3_aa: CASSGDRGARNIQYF
cdr3_nt: TGTGCCAGCAGTGGGGACAGGGGCGCAAGGAACATTCAGTACTTC

j_call: TRBJ2-5
v_call: TRBV28
clone_size: -
d_call: -
cdr3_aa: CASTSGETQYF
cdr3_nt: TGTGCCAGCACCAGTGGGGAGACCCAGTACTTC

j_call: TRBJ2-7
v_call: TRBV7-2
clone_size: -
d_call: TRBD2
cdr3_aa: CASSAGTSSAYEQYF
cdr3_nt: TGTGCCAGCAGCGCGGGGACTAGCTCGGCCTACGAGCAGTACTTC

j_call: TRBJ1-2
v_call: TRBV13
clone_size: -
d_call: -
cdr3_aa: CASRRQASYGYTF
cdr3_nt: TGTGCCAGCAGGAGACAGGCGAGTTATGGCTACACCTTC

j_call: TRBJ1-2
v_call: TRBV7-9
clone_size: -
d_call: TRBD1
cdr3_aa: CASSLMGQGTGYTF
cdr3_nt: TGTGCCAGCAGCTTAATGGGACAGGGAACGGGCTACACCTTC

j_call: TRBJ2-1
v_call: TRBV30
clone_size: -
d_call: TRBD2
cdr3_aa: CAWSRQGGRAAGLDNEQFF
cdr3_nt: TGTGCCTGGAGCCGACAGGGCGGGAGGGCCGCGGGGTTAGACAATGAGCAGTTCTTC

j_call: TRBJ2-1
v_call: TRBV7-2
clone_size: -
d_call: -
cdr3_aa: CASSLWSQGNNEQFF
cdr3_nt: TGTGCCAGCAGCTTATGGTCGCAGGGGAACAATGAGCAGTTCTTC

j_call: TRBJ2-2
v_call: TRBV5-4
clone_size: -
d_call: -
cdr3_aa: CASSLEGGSAGELFF
cdr3_nt: TGTGCCAGCAGCTTGGAAGGGGGAAGTGCCGGGGAGCTGTTTTTT

j_call: TRBJ1-2
v_call: TRBV5-4
clone_size: -
d_call: -
cdr3_aa: CASSSEAAGTHYTF
cdr3_nt: TGTGCCAGCAGCTCCGAGGCCGCCGGGACCCACTACACCTTC

j_call: TRBJ2-7
v_call: TRBV19
clone_size: -
d_call: TRBD2
cdr3_aa: CARLGLAGVSISYEQYF
cdr3_nt: TGTGCCAGATTGGGACTAGCGGGGGTATCCATCTCCTACGAGCAGTACTTC

j_call: TRBJ2-7
v_call: TRBV7-8
clone_size: -
d_call: -
cdr3_aa: CASTSPRGPPSYEQYF
cdr3_nt: TGTGCCAGCACCTCACCCCGGGGCCCGCCCTCCTACGAGCAGTACTTC

j_call: TRBJ2-7
v_call: TRBV7-6
clone_size: -
d_call: TRBD2
cdr3_aa: CASSRRTSAQYEQYF
cdr3_nt: TGTGCCAGCAGCCGCCGGACTAGCGCCCAGTACGAGCAGTACTTC

j_call: TRBJ2-1
v_call: TRBV7-9
clone_size: -
d_call: -
cdr3_aa: CASSLVPNNEQFF
cdr3_nt: TGTGCCAGCAGCTTAGTCCCCAACAATGAGCAGTTCTTC

j_call: TRBJ2-4
v_call: TRBV2
clone_size: -
d_call: TRBD2
cdr3_aa: CASSEGLAGTHKNIQYF
cdr3_nt: TGTGCCAGCAGTGAAGGTCTAGCGGGAACCCATAAAAACATTCAGTACTTC

j_call: TRBJ2-7
v_call: TRBV7-3
clone_size: -
d_call: -
cdr3_aa: CASSPPGAPYEQYF
cdr3_nt: TGTGCCAGCAGCCCACCAGGGGCTCCCTACGAGCAGTACTTC

j_call: TRBJ2-3
v_call: TRBV7-6
clone_size: few
d_call: -
cdr3_aa: CASSSAFGNTQYF
cdr3_nt: TGTGCCAGCAGTTCCGCGTTCGGGAATACGCAGTATTTT

j_call: TRBJ2-7
v_call: TRBV2
clone_size: once
d_call: -
cdr3_aa: CASKQDTSYEQYF
cdr3_nt: TGTGCCAGCAAACAGGACACATCCTACGAGCAGTACTTC

j_call: TRBJ1-3
v_call: TRBV27
clone_size: -
d_call: -
cdr3_aa: CASSLGRSVPGNTIYF
cdr3_nt: TGTGCCAGCAGTTTAGGGCGGTCGGTCCCTGGAAACACCATATATTTT

j_call: TRBJ2-2
v_call: TRBV28
clone_size: -
d_call: TRBD2
cdr3_aa: CASMLVGRVVGELFF
cdr3_nt: TGTGCCAGCATGTTAGTCGGGAGGGTTGTCGGGGAGCTGTTTTTT

j_call: TRBJ2-7
v_call: TRBV28
clone_size: -
d_call: -
cdr3_aa: CASNPGGAGYEQYF
cdr3_nt: TGTGCCAGCAACCCTGGGGGAGCTGGCTACGAGCAGTACTTC

j_call: TRBJ2-1
v_call: TRBV4-2
clone_size: -
d_call: TRBD1
cdr3_aa: CASSQVQGAGRGNEQFF
cdr3_nt: TGTGCCAGCAGCCAAGTGCAGGGGGCAGGGCGGGGCAATGAGCAGTTCTTC

j_call: TRBJ2-3
v_call: TRBV10-2
clone_size: -
d_call: TRBD1
cdr3_aa: CASSDRRGITTDTQYF
cdr3_nt: TGCGCCAGCAGTGATCGCAGGGGGATAACCACAGATACGCAGTATTTT

j_call: TRBJ2-3
v_call: TRBV7-2
clone_size: -
d_call: TRBD2
cdr3_aa: CASSPRPGGADTQYF
cdr3_nt: TGTGCCAGCAGCCCCCGGCCGGGGGGGGCAGATACGCAGTATTTT

j_call: TRBJ2-2
v_call: TRBV11-3
clone_size: -
d_call: TRBD1
cdr3_aa: CASSLGQGSTGELFF
cdr3_nt: TGTGCCAGCAGTCTCGGACAGGGAAGCACCGGGGAGCTGTTTTTT

j_call: TRBJ1-5
v_call: TRBV5-1
clone_size: -
d_call: -
cdr3_aa: CASSLGESGNQPQHF
cdr3_nt: TGCGCCAGCAGCTTGGGAGAGAGTGGCAATCAGCCCCAGCATTTT

j_call: TRBJ2-1
v_call: TRBV7-2
clone_size: -
d_call: -
cdr3_aa: CASSLVQAGRNEQFF
cdr3_nt: TGTGCCAGCAGCTTAGTCCAGGCAGGGAGGAATGAGCAGTTCTTC

j_call: TRBJ2-7
v_call: TRBV10-3
clone_size: -
d_call: TRBD2
cdr3_aa: CAIRPGLAGGEQYF
cdr3_nt: TGTGCCATCAGACCGGGACTAGCGGGGGGCGAGCAGTACTTC

j_call: TRBJ2-7
v_call: TRBV15
clone_size: -
d_call: TRBD1
cdr3_aa: CATSSAGTGGIVSYEQYF
cdr3_nt: TGTGCCACCAGCAGCGCCGGGACAGGGGGTATTGTATCCTACGAGCAGTACTTC

j_call: TRBJ1-1
v_call: TRBV7-3
clone_size: -
d_call: -
cdr3_aa: CASSRTRGAEEAFF
cdr3_nt: TGTGCCAGCAGCCGTACAAGGGGCGCGGAGGAAGCTTTCTTT

j_call: TRBJ2-3
v_call: TRBV11-2
clone_size: -
d_call: TRBD2
cdr3_aa: CASSPGLAVYTDTQYF
cdr3_nt: TGTGCCAGCAGCCCTGGACTAGCGGTATACACAGATACGCAGTATTTT

j_call: TRBJ2-1
v_call: TRBV2
clone_size: -
d_call: TRBD2
cdr3_aa: CASQGTRTYNEQFF
cdr3_nt: TGTGCCAGTCAAGGGACTAGAACCTACAATGAGCAGTTCTTC

j_call: TRBJ1-1
v_call: TRBV14
clone_size: few
d_call: -
cdr3_aa: CASSHGLMNTEAFF
cdr3_nt: TGTGCCAGCAGCCATGGACTCATGAACACTGAAGCTTTCTTT

j_call: TRBJ1-3
v_call: TRBV19
clone_size: -
d_call: -
cdr3_aa: CASSPPISGNTIYF
cdr3_nt: TGTGCCAGTAGTCCACCCATATCTGGAAACACCATATATTTT

j_call: TRBJ2-3
v_call: TRBV5-1
clone_size: once
d_call: -
cdr3_aa: CASSAVPESTDTQYF
cdr3_nt: TGCGCCAGCAGCGCCGTCCCCGAGAGCACAGATACGCAGTATTTT

j_call: TRBJ1-1
v_call: TRBV19
clone_size: -
d_call: -
cdr3_aa: CASSIGIGRVNTEAFF
cdr3_nt: TGTGCCAGTAGTATAGGAATCGGCAGGGTGAACACTGAAGCTTTCTTT

j_call: TRBJ2-7
v_call: TRBV5-5
clone_size: -
d_call: -
cdr3_aa: CASSLAFYEQYF
cdr3_nt: TGTGCCAGCAGCTTGGCATTCTACGAGCAGTACTTC

j_call: TRBJ2-5
v_call: TRBV5-1
clone_size: -
d_call: -
cdr3_aa: CASSSDSQGPQETQYF
cdr3_nt: TGCGCCAGCAGCTCCGACTCACAGGGCCCCCAAGAGACCCAGTACTTC

j_call: TRBJ1-4
v_call: TRBV2
clone_size: -
d_call: -
cdr3_aa: CASSESVVGEKLFF
cdr3_nt: TGTGCCAGCAGTGAATCAGTTGTGGGAGAAAAACTGTTTTTT

j_call: TRBJ1-5
v_call: TRBV6-6
clone_size: -
d_call: TRBD1
cdr3_aa: CASRDRGQPQHF
cdr3_nt: TGTGCCAGCAGGGACAGGGGTCAACCCCAGCATTTT